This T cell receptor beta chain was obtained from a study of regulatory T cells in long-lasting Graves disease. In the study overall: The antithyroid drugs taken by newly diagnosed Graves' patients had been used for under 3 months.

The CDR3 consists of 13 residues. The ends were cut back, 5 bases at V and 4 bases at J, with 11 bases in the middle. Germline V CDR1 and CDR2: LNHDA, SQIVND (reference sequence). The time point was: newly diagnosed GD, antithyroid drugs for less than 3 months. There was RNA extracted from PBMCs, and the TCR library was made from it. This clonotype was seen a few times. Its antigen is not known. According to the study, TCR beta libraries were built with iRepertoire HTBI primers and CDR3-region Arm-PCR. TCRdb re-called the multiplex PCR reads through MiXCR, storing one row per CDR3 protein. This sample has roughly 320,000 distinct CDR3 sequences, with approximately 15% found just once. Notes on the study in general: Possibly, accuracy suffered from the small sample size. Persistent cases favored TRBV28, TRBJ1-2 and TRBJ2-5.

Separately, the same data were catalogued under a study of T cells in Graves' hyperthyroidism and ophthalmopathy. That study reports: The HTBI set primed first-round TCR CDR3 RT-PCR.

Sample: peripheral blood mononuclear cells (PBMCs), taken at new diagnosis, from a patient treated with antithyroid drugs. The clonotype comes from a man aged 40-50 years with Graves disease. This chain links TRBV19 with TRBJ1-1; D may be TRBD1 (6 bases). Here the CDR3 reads CASSDTGSTEAFF. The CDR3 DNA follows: TGTGCCAGTAGTGATACAGGGAGCACTGAAGCTTTCTTT.